This section outlines one T cell receptor beta chain sequence together with its context. The V and J ends lost 5 bases and 5 bases respectively, with 14 bases between them. CDR1 and CDR2 (germline): SQVTM, ANQGSEA. The CDR3 has 13 residues. These data originate in a study of T cell responses to AZD1222 COVID-19 vaccine. The assay was immunoSEQ multiplex PCR, and TCRdb's table has in-frame clones only and misses some. There are roughly 140,000 clones in the sample; roughly nine tenths occur only once, and 9.3% lies in the top ten. V is TRBV29-1 and J is TRBJ2-3, with D perhaps assigned TRBD1 or TRBD2 (5 bases each). Sequencing used peripheral blood, obtained 28 days after the second AZD1222 dose. The TCR sequence derives from an adult who received the AZD1222 COVID-19 vaccine. DNA of the CDR3: TGCAGCGTTTCTGGGGGAGAAGAAGATACGCAGTATTTT. Translation gives CSVSGGEEDTQYF.